One T cell receptor beta chain is described in this entry. Its antigen is as yet unknown. This sample is drawn from a study of shared clonotypes between healthy human individuals. Using immunoSEQ multiplex PCR, the repertoire was profiled, and TCRdb retains in-frame clones only, with some absent. The profile shows fewer than 850,000 clones, 55% to 75% of them singletons. Naive CD45RA+ and memory CD45RA-negative subsets were split from CD4+ cells. Study outcomes and limitations: A generally larger estimated richness was seen in naive subsets than in memory subsets.

Trimming took off 3 bases at V and 5 bases at J, with 14 bases between the two ends. CDR1 and CDR2 (germline): KGHSH, LQKENI. The CDR3 consists of 15 residues. This receptor was obtained from a woman aged 25 to 45 in good health. The V and J genes are TRBV18 and TRBJ2-1; D is unclear. The sequenced sample consisted of memory CD4+ T cells sorted from blood. Subset given: CD45RA-negative fraction. This chain's CDR3 is CASSPPRTTNNEQFF. The CDR3 region has the DNA TGTGCCAGCTCACCCCCCAGAACAACCAACAATGAGCAGTTCTTC.